This T cell receptor beta chain came from a study of cytomegalovirus exposure and HLA in healthy donors. Study outcomes and limitations: Among TCR beta chains, those listed as cytomegalovirus-associated numbered about 160. Other equally common chains were less clonally expanded than HLA-associated TCR beta chains, a later analysis showed.

The PCR was carried out with 60 Vbeta primers and 13 Jbeta primers. Using immunoSEQ multiplex PCR, the repertoire was profiled, and TCRdb retains in-frame clones only, with some absent. The sample includes around 180,000 clones, roughly 88% of them seen just once. This clone was counted a few times. Its specificity is not known. With V trimmed by 0 bases and J by 6 bases, 15 bases remained unmatched. The germline CDR1 and CDR2 sequences are MNHEY and SMNVEV (reference sequence). The CDR3 contains 18 residues. V usage is TRBV27 and J usage is TRBJ1-2; 8 positions agree with TRBD1. This TCR derives from a boy aged 2 to 9 in good health and CMV-seronegative. Source material: PBMCs. Written as DNA, the CDR3 is TGTGCCAGCAGTTTATCTCCGAACGGACAGGGAGGGAAGAATGGCTACACCTTC. This translates into CASSLSPNGQGGKNGYTF.